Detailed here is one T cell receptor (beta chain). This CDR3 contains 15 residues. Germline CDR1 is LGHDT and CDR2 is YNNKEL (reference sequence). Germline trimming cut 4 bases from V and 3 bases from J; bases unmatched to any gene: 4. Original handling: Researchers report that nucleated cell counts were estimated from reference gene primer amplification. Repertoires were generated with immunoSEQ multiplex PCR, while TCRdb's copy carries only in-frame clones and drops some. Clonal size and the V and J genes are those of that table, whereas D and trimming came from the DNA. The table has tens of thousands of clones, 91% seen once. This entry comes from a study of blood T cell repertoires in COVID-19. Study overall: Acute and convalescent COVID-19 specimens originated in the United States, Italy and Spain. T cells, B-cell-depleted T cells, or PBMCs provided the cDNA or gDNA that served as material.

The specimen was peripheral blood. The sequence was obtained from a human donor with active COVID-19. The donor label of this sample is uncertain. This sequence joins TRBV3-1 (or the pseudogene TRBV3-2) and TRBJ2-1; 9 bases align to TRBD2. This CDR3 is CASSRTSENYNEQFF. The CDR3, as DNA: TGTGCCAGCAGCCGGACTAGCGAAAACTACAATGAGCAGTTCTTC.